Listed below are T cell receptor beta chains from one sample, sequenced in a study of tissue T cells after allogeneic stem cell transplantation. Clones were sequenced by immunoSEQ multiplex PCR, and TCRdb holds only the in-frame ones, with some missing. The sample lists some 45,000 clones, roughly 90% occurring once. The sequencing here drew on blood, taken before transplantation. These receptors were obtained from a woman aged 35-70 years who later had graft-versus-host disease after an allogeneic stem cell transplant. Both conserved end residues are part of each CDR3. D genes are given only for firm matches. Clone size is stated in some rows and not others, as once, few, many or a class when expanded.

clone_size	d_call	v_call	j_call	cdr3_nt	cdr3_aa
NA	NA	TRBV7-8	TRBJ2-3	TGTGCCAGCAGCCAGAGGGCAGATACGCAGTATTTT	CASSQRADTQYF
NA	NA	TRBV4-2	TRBJ2-3	TGTGCCAGCAGCCTAGGACCGGATACGCAGTATTTT	CASSLGPDTQYF
once	TRBD1	TRBV4-3	TRBJ2-6	TGCGCCAGCAGCCAAGGACAGGGTGGGGCCAACGTCCTGACTTTC	CASSQGQGGANVLTF
NA	NA	TRBV5-4	TRBJ2-1	TGTGCCAGCAGCCGGGACTCGAGTGACAATGAGCAGTTCTTC	CASSRDSSDNEQFF
few	NA	TRBV28	TRBJ1-5	TGTGCCAGCAGCCCGAGGGAGACATTCGTACCCCAGCATTTT	CASSPRETFVPQHF
NA	TRBD1	TRBV25-1	TRBJ1-4	TGTGCCAGCAGTGAGACAGGGTATGAAAAACTGTTTTTT	CASSETGYEKLFF
NA	NA	TRBV7-3	TRBJ1-1	TGTGCCAGCAGCTTAATGCGGACAGTGAACACTGAAGCTTTCTTT	CASSLMRTVNTEAFF
NA	TRBD2	TRBV6-2/TRBV6-3	TRBJ2-1	TGTGCCAGCCGCCTAGCGGGAGGGCCGGGGGTCTTC	CASRLAGGPGVF
NA	NA	TRBV10-3	TRBJ1-1	TGTGCCATCAGTGAAAGGGACAAGGGTTTGAACACTGAAGCTTTCTTT	CAISERDKGLNTEAFF
NA	TRBD1	TRBV29-1	TRBJ2-3	TGCAGCGCTCAGGACAGGGGGTTAGATACGCAGTATTTT	CSAQDRGLDTQYF
NA	TRBD2	TRBV24-1	TRBJ2-3	TGTGCCACCAGTGGGCTGGGGACTAGCGGGTCAGATACGCAGTATTTT	CATSGLGTSGSDTQYF
NA	NA	TRBV11-2	TRBJ2-7	TGTGCCAGCAGCTTACCTCGAAACCTGGAGTACGAGCAGTACTTC	CASSLPRNLEYEQYF
NA	NA	TRBV3-1/TRBV3-2	TRBJ2-7	TGTGCCAGCAGCCAGTCTTGGGGCCCGGACTACGAGCAGTACTTC	CASSQSWGPDYEQYF
once	NA	TRBV6-4	TRBJ2-3	TGTGCCAGCAGTGACTCGATCGGGTCAAATACGCAGTATTTT	CASSDSIGSNTQYF
NA	NA	TRBV4-3	TRBJ2-3	TGCGCCAGCAGCCAAGACGTTGGTAGCACAGATACGCAGTATTTT	CASSQDVGSTDTQYF
NA	NA	TRBV19	TRBJ2-3	TGTGCCAGTAGTCCCCTTTACCCCCAGTCCGTAGATACGCAGTATTTT	CASSPLYPQSVDTQYF
NA	TRBD1	TRBV27	TRBJ2-7	TGTGCCAGCAGTTTACGGGGACAGGGCTACGAGCAGTACTTC	CASSLRGQGYEQYF
NA	NA	TRBV15	TRBJ2-3	TGTGCCACCAGCAGAGCGATGGTGAATACGCAGTATTTT	CATSRAMVNTQYF
NA	NA	TRBV4-1	TRBJ2-1	TGCGCCAGCAGCCAAGAGACCAATGAGCAGTTCTTC	CASSQETNEQFF
NA	TRBD1	TRBV5-1	TRBJ1-2	TGCGCCAGCAGCACGGGACAGGGGGATTTCTATGGCTACACCTTC	CASSTGQGDFYGYTF
NA	NA	TRBV4-3	TRBJ2-1	TGCGCCAGCAGCCAAGGGCTAGTTAACTACAATGAGCAGTTCTTC	CASSQGLVNYNEQFF
NA	TRBD1	TRBV6-5	TRBJ1-3	TGTGCCAGCAGCAGGGGACAGCTCTCCGGAAACACCATATATTTT	CASSRGQLSGNTIYF
NA	NA	TRBV28	TRBJ2-5	TGTGCCAGCCAAGGCCGTCCCCGCTTGGCGGGAGAGACCCAGTACTTC	CASQGRPRLAGETQYF
NA	NA	TRBV5-1	TRBJ2-5	TGCGCCAGCAGCCGGACAGAAAAAGAGACCCAGTACTTC	CASSRTEKETQYF
NA	NA	TRBV4-3	TRBJ2-6	TGCGCCAGCAGCCAAGATGTCCGGGGACTCACTGGGGCCAACGTCCTGACTTTC	CASSQDVRGLTGANVLTF
NA	NA	TRBV12-5	TRBJ2-5	TGTGCTAGTGGTTTAGACTCTTGGGGGGAGACCCAGTACTTC	CASGLDSWGETQYF
NA	TRBD2	TRBV6-6	TRBJ2-5	TGTGCCAGCAGCACGACTAGCGGGAGGCATGGGGAGACCCAGTACTTC	CASSTTSGRHGETQYF
NA	NA	TRBV15	TRBJ2-5	TGTGCCACCAGCAGACCTCCCACGGAGACCCAGTACTTC	CATSRPPTETQYF
NA	NA	TRBV18	TRBJ1-1	TGTGCCAGCTCCCCGGCGGGTACTGAAGCTTTCTTT	CASSPAGTEAFF
NA	NA	TRBV28	TRBJ2-7	TGTGCCAGCAGTTTTTCGGGCAGGACCAACGAGCAGTACTTC	CASSFSGRTNEQYF
NA	NA	TRBV7-9	TRBJ2-3	TGTGCCAGCAGCTTAGTTGCCTACACAGATACGCAGTATTTT	CASSLVAYTDTQYF
NA	TRBD1	TRBV28	TRBJ2-7	TGTGCCAGCAGGGGACAGGGGTCCTACGAGCAGTACTTC	CASRGQGSYEQYF
NA	TRBD1	TRBV11-2	TRBJ1-1	TGTGCCAGCAGAAAAGGACAGGGGGCAAAGATGAACACTGAAGCTTTCTTT	CASRKGQGAKMNTEAFF
once	TRBD1	TRBV20-1	TRBJ2-7	TGCAGTGCTAGTCTACAGGGGGCGGACGAGCAGTACTTC	CSASLQGADEQYF
NA	NA	TRBV5-1	TRBJ2-5	TGCGCCAGCAGCTCCCAGGGGGAGGGGGAGACCCAGTACTTC	CASSSQGEGETQYF
NA	TRBD2	TRBV19	TRBJ2-5	TGTGCCAGTAGTAAGCGGGGTTACGAGACCCAGTACTTC	CASSKRGYETQYF
NA	NA	TRBV4-3	TRBJ2-1	TGCGCCAGCAGCCAAGGCGGCGGCTTCTACTCCTACAATGAGCAGTTCTTC	CASSQGGGFYSYNEQFF
NA	NA	TRBV19	TRBJ2-1	TGTGCCAGTAGTAGGGCGGACTCGAGCTCCTACAATGAGCAGTTCTTC	CASSRADSSSYNEQFF